This TCR beta chain was sequenced in a study of T cell responses to AZD1222 COVID-19 vaccine. Overall study results and limits: An increase in Spike-specific TCR breadth and depth was observed after two AZD1222 doses. At baseline, just five to seven AZD1222 recipients tested seropositive. Clonal diversity was possibly underestimated, and white British individuals and females predominated among donors.

Germline values: CDR1 MNHEY, CDR2 SVGAGI. V was clipped by 10 bases and J by 3 bases, with 12 bases between them. CDR3 length equals 12 residues. Only in-frame clones appear in the TCRdb table, and some are missing; sequencing was by immunoSEQ multiplex PCR. Of over 100,000 clones listed, approximately 90% are singletons. In its sample, this clone was seen once. The antigen remains unidentified. This chain links TRBV6-5 with TRBJ1-2, with unresolved D. This specimen consisted of peripheral blood, obtained on day 0 of AZD1222 vaccination. The origin of this receptor is an adult in good health. The CDR3 protein is CATSVGDYGYTF. The CDR3 DNA reads TGTGCCACTTCAGTGGGTGACTATGGCTACACCTTC.